A selection of T cell receptor beta chains follows, all from one sample in a study of T-cell reconstitution after alpha-beta-depleted transplantation in children. TCRdb independently ran MiXCR on the PCR reads; one entry per CDR3 protein. This table holds a few hundred thousand distinct CDR3 sequences, 11% found once. The material sequenced was peripheral blood, taken 180 days after TCRalphabeta/CD19-depleted stem cell transplant. The origin of the receptors is a male patient aged 2 to 9 who had a stem cell transplant for chronic granulomatous disease, so the T cells may come from the graft donor. Each CDR3 is given with its conserved first and last residue. Each record gives: clone size, J gene, D gene, V gene, CDR3 DNA, CDR3 protein. The D gene is left open where the match is weak. Clone size is not always given. Where it is, it says once, few, many or a class for expanded clones.

size: many
J: TRBJ2-1
D: TRBD2
V: TRBV13
DNA: TGTGCCAGCAGACTAGCGGGAGGGGTCAATGAGCAGTTCTTC
CDR3: CASRLAGGVNEQFF

size: many
J: TRBJ2-1
D: -
V: TRBV7-2
DNA: TGTGCCAGCAGCCTCGGGACTGACAATGAGCAGTTCTTC
CDR3: CASSLGTDNEQFF

size: many
J: TRBJ2-2
D: -
V: TRBV20-1
DNA: TGCAGTGCTAGTGGACTCACCGGGGAGCTGTTTTTT
CDR3: CSASGLTGELFF

size: many
J: TRBJ2-7
D: -
V: TRBV18
DNA: TGTGCCAGCTCAGGACCAGACGGGTCGTACGAGCAGTACTTC
CDR3: CASSGPDGSYEQYF

size: many
J: TRBJ2-5
D: -
V: TRBV20-1
DNA: TGCAGTGCTAGAGATCATAGAGAGACCCAGTACTTC
CDR3: CSARDHRETQYF

size: many
J: TRBJ2-1
D: TRBD2
V: TRBV7-2
DNA: TGTGCCAGCAGCTTAGAGGGCGGGGGGGCAAATGAGCAGTTCTTC
CDR3: CASSLEGGGANEQFF

size: many
J: TRBJ2-5
D: TRBD1
V: TRBV7-2
DNA: TGTGCCAGCAGCCTATGGACAGGAGAAGAGACCCAGTACTTC
CDR3: CASSLWTGEETQYF

size: many
J: TRBJ2-1
D: -
V: TRBV11-2
DNA: TGTGCCAGCAGCTACCGGCCCCTCGGGGGACGGGGCTACAATGAGCAGTTCTTC
CDR3: CASSYRPLGGRGYNEQFF

size: many
J: TRBJ2-3
D: TRBD1
V: TRBV5-1
DNA: TGCGCCAGCAGCTTTTCCCAGGGGGGCACAGATACGCAGTATTTT
CDR3: CASSFSQGGTDTQYF

size: many
J: TRBJ2-2
D: TRBD1
V: TRBV28
DNA: TGTGCCAGCAGTATAGGAGGGACAGGGAGCGGGGAGCTGTTTTTT
CDR3: CASSIGGTGSGELFF

size: many
J: TRBJ2-7
D: TRBD2
V: TRBV12-3/TRBV12-4
DNA: TGTGCCAGCAGTTTTGGTGGGGGGGACTCCTACGAGCAGTACTTC
CDR3: CASSFGGGDSYEQYF

size: many
J: TRBJ1-5
D: -
V: TRBV20-1
DNA: TGCAGTGCTAGAGATCGGGTCGGAAGCAATCAGCCCCAGCATTTT
CDR3: CSARDRVGSNQPQHF

size: many
J: TRBJ1-1
D: -
V: TRBV25-1
DNA: TGTGCCAGCAGTGAGACCACTGAAGCTTTCTTT
CDR3: CASSETTEAFF

size: -
J: TRBJ2-1
D: -
V: TRBV20-1
DNA: TGCAGTGCTGGGGGCGCGGGAATTCCCTACAATGAGCAGTTCTTC
CDR3: CSAGGAGIPYNEQFF

size: many
J: TRBJ1-2
D: -
V: TRBV10-3
DNA: TGTGCCATCAGTGAGCGTCTTTCCGTGGAAGAAGGCTACACCTTC
CDR3: CAISERLSVEEGYTF

size: many
J: TRBJ2-2
D: TRBD1
V: TRBV6-2/TRBV6-3
DNA: TGTGCCAGCAGGACAGGGGGCCCCGGGGAGCTGTTTTTT
CDR3: CASRTGGPGELFF

size: many
J: TRBJ2-5
D: TRBD2
V: TRBV5-1
DNA: TGCGCCAGCAGCTTGCCGACTAGCGGGGCCAAAGAGACCCAGTACTTC
CDR3: CASSLPTSGAKETQYF

size: many
J: TRBJ2-7
D: -
V: TRBV6-1
DNA: TGTGCCAGCAGGCCCTCGCCGGGGGCTTCGAACGAGCAGTACTTC
CDR3: CASRPSPGASNEQYF

size: many
J: TRBJ2-2
D: TRBD2
V: TRBV3-1
DNA: TGTGCCAGCAGCCAGGGTAGCGGGGTGTCGACCGGGGAGCTGTTTTTT
CDR3: CASSQGSGVSTGELFF

size: many
J: TRBJ2-3
D: -
V: TRBV7-2
DNA: TGTGCCAGCAGCTTATTTGGAGGGACCCGGGAGCCGACAGATACGCAGTATTTT
CDR3: CASSLFGGTREPTDTQYF

size: many
J: TRBJ1-5
D: -
V: TRBV6-2/TRBV6-3
DNA: TGTGCCAGCAGCCAAGACAGGAATCAGCCCCAGCATTTT
CDR3: CASSQDRNQPQHF

size: many
J: TRBJ1-2
D: -
V: TRBV5-1
DNA: TGCGCCAGCAGCTTGGGAGCCGGGAGTGATGGCTACACCTTC
CDR3: CASSLGAGSDGYTF

size: many
J: TRBJ2-7
D: TRBD1
V: TRBV7-6
DNA: TGTGCCAGCAGCTTGACCGGACAGGGGAACTACGAGCAGTACTTC
CDR3: CASSLTGQGNYEQYF

size: many
J: TRBJ1-6
D: TRBD1
V: TRBV7-8
DNA: TGTGCCAGCATCCAGGACAGGTCGAGCTCCTATAATTCACCCCTCCACTTT
CDR3: CASIQDRSSSYNSPLHF

size: many
J: TRBJ1-1
D: -
V: TRBV12-3/TRBV12-4
DNA: TGTGCCAGCAGTAGCAATACAGGGACTGAAGCTTTCTTT
CDR3: CASSSNTGTEAFF

size: many
J: TRBJ2-2
D: -
V: TRBV3-1
DNA: TGTGCCAGCAGCCAAGTCGTTAACACCGGGGAGCTGTTTTTT
CDR3: CASSQVVNTGELFF

size: -
J: TRBJ1-6
D: -
V: TRBV19
DNA: TGTGCCAGTAAAGACGCCAGGAAGGCTTCACCCCTCCACTTT
CDR3: CASKDARKASPLHF

size: -
J: TRBJ1-5
D: -
V: TRBV18
DNA: TGTGCCAGCCGCACGGATGGGCCCCAGCATTTT
CDR3: CASRTDGPQHF

size: many
J: TRBJ2-2
D: TRBD2
V: TRBV7-2
DNA: TGTGCCAGCAGCTTAGTCGGGACTAGCGGGAACACCGGGGAGCTGTTTTTT
CDR3: CASSLVGTSGNTGELFF

size: many
J: TRBJ2-3
D: -
V: TRBV27
DNA: TGTGCCAGCAGTTCTCATGGGACAGATACGCAGTATTTT
CDR3: CASSSHGTDTQYF

size: many
J: TRBJ2-7
D: TRBD1
V: TRBV5-1
DNA: TGCGCCAGCAGCGCACAGGGGGTTGTCTACGAGCAGTACTTC
CDR3: CASSAQGVVYEQYF

size: many
J: TRBJ2-6
D: -
V: TRBV7-8
DNA: TGTGCCAGCAGGGGGGCAGCGAGCTCTGGGGCCAACGTCCTGACTTTC
CDR3: CASRGAASSGANVLTF

size: -
J: TRBJ2-7
D: -
V: TRBV14
DNA: TGTGCCAGCAGCCAAGGAGGCCAGCCCCACGAGCAGTACTTC
CDR3: CASSQGGQPHEQYF

size: few
J: TRBJ2-6
D: TRBD2
V: TRBV13
DNA: TGTGCCAGCACCTTAGGGGGACTAGCGGGAGCGAGAGGAAAATCGCCTGGGGCCAACGTCCTGACTTTC
CDR3: CASTLGGLAGARGKSPGANVLTF

size: many
J: TRBJ2-5
D: TRBD1
V: TRBV10-3
DNA: TGTGCCATCAGTGTAGACAGGGGGGGTTACCAAATGACCCAGTACTTC
CDR3: CAISVDRGGYQMTQYF

size: many
J: TRBJ2-3
D: TRBD2
V: TRBV6-1
DNA: TGTGCCAGCACCCCAAGGCGGGAGAGATACACAGATACGCAGTATTTT
CDR3: CASTPRRERYTDTQYF

size: many
J: TRBJ2-1
D: TRBD2
V: TRBV11-2
DNA: TGTGCCAGCAGCTTAGATGAAGTGGGCGGGAGAGGGCAGTTCTTC
CDR3: CASSLDEVGGRGQFF

size: -
J: TRBJ1-2
D: TRBD1
V: TRBV5-1
DNA: TGCGCCAGCAGCAGGGACAGGGGTGATGGCTACACCTTC
CDR3: CASSRDRGDGYTF

size: many
J: TRBJ2-7
D: TRBD2
V: TRBV7-2
DNA: TGTGCCAGCAGCTTAAGGAGCGGGGGTGACTACGAGCAGTACTTC
CDR3: CASSLRSGGDYEQYF

size: many
J: TRBJ2-4
D: TRBD2
V: TRBV5-1
DNA: TGCGCCAGCAGCTTGGCTGGGGGGGAAAACATTCAGTACTTC
CDR3: CASSLAGGENIQYF

size: many
J: TRBJ2-1
D: -
V: TRBV4-1
DNA: TGCGCCAGCAGCCAAGATTGGGGGCTAGCTAGTTACAATGAGCAGTTCTTC
CDR3: CASSQDWGLASYNEQFF

size: many
J: TRBJ1-2
D: -
V: TRBV7-2
DNA: TGTGCCAGCAGCTTGAGACAGACCTATGGCTACACCTTC
CDR3: CASSLRQTYGYTF

size: many
J: TRBJ2-7
D: -
V: TRBV2
DNA: TGTGCCAGCAGTGCTAGGGTCCCACCGCCCTACGAGCAGTACTTC
CDR3: CASSARVPPPYEQYF

size: many
J: TRBJ1-2
D: -
V: TRBV5-4
DNA: TGTGCCAGCAGCTTACCCAATGGGGCTAACTATGGCTACACCTTC
CDR3: CASSLPNGANYGYTF

size: few
J: TRBJ1-2
D: TRBD1
V: TRBV12-3/TRBV12-4
DNA: TGTGCCAGCAGTCGAGGGGGCTCGGAATATGGCTACACCTTC
CDR3: CASSRGGSEYGYTF

size: many
J: TRBJ2-1
D: TRBD2
V: TRBV4-1
DNA: TGCGCCAGCAGCCAACTTCTAGCGGGAGGAGGGAATGAGCAGTTCTTC
CDR3: CASSQLLAGGGNEQFF

size: many
J: TRBJ2-7
D: TRBD1
V: TRBV29-1
DNA: TGCAGCGTTGTGCCCGGGACAGGGGTGAGGGAGCAGTACTTC
CDR3: CSVVPGTGVREQYF

size: many
J: TRBJ1-3
D: -
V: TRBV2
DNA: TGTGCCATCAGGGGCTCTGGAAACACCATATATTTT
CDR3: CAIRGSGNTIYF

size: many
J: TRBJ2-1
D: TRBD2
V: TRBV20-1
DNA: TGCAGTGCTAGATTCCTAGCGGGAATAGATGAGCAGTTCTTC
CDR3: CSARFLAGIDEQFF

size: many
J: TRBJ2-5
D: -
V: TRBV3-1
DNA: TGTGCCAGCAGCCAAGATGATCCAGGAGACCAAGAGACCCAGTACTTC
CDR3: CASSQDDPGDQETQYF

size: many
J: TRBJ2-1
D: -
V: TRBV20-1
DNA: TGCAGTGCTAGTGACCATGAGCAGTTCTTC
CDR3: CSASDHEQFF

size: many
J: TRBJ2-1
D: -
V: TRBV6-2/TRBV6-3
DNA: TGTGCCAGCAGTAACCGGGACATCAACAATGAGCAGTTCTTC
CDR3: CASSNRDINNEQFF

size: many
J: TRBJ2-2
D: TRBD2
V: TRBV5-1
DNA: TGCGCCAGCAGCCCGGGAGGGCTACAGGACACCGGGGAGCTGTTTTTT
CDR3: CASSPGGLQDTGELFF

size: many
J: TRBJ2-5
D: -
V: TRBV11-2
DNA: TGTGCCAGCACCACCCACCCGGTCAGCCAAGAGACCCAGTACTTC
CDR3: CASTTHPVSQETQYF

size: many
J: TRBJ2-2
D: -
V: TRBV7-3
DNA: TGTGCCAGCAGCTTAAGAGTGGGGGCTAGGACCGGGGAGCTGTTTTTT
CDR3: CASSLRVGARTGELFF

size: many
J: TRBJ2-6
D: TRBD1
V: TRBV9
DNA: TGTGCCAGCAGCGGCGGGGACAGGGCTCCTCCTGGGGCCAACGTCCTGACTTTC
CDR3: CASSGGDRAPPGANVLTF

size: many
J: TRBJ1-5
D: -
V: TRBV20-1
DNA: TGCAGTGCTACGGTTGGAGGGATAAATCAGCCCCAGCATTTT
CDR3: CSATVGGINQPQHF

size: many
J: TRBJ1-2
D: TRBD1
V: TRBV4-3
DNA: TGCGCCAGCAGCCAAGAGCATATTCCGGACAGGACTTATGGCTACACCTTC
CDR3: CASSQEHIPDRTYGYTF